Detailed here is one T cell receptor beta chain. Its antigen is not identified. Libraries were prepared by immunoSEQ multiplex PCR; TCRdb keeps only in-frame clonotypes and omits some of them. Counted here are about 23,000 clones, around 76% occurring once; the ten biggest clones make up around 29%. The entry originates in a study of CD4 T cells in relation to SARS-CoV-2 and coronaviruses. Findings of the study overall: Pre-pandemic and post-infection samples never came from the same donor.

CDR1 is KGHDR and CDR2 is SFDVKD in the germline V gene. V was pared by 6 bases and J by 5 bases, with 14 bases of the junction left unmatched. The CDR3 has 16 residues. Unexposed donor CD4+ T cells date from about 2010-2019, before the COVID-19 pandemic. After ten to eleven days of culture, CD4+ T cells were isolated. The receptor comes from a human donor in good health. The J gene is TRBJ2-7, the V gene TRBV24-1, with TRBD1 identical over 8 bases. The source material was CD4+ T cells from PBMCs, cultured in vitro. CDR3 residues: CATSISGTGGIHEQYF. CDR3 sequence (DNA): TGTGCCACCAGTATATCCGGGACAGGAGGGATCCACGAGCAGTACTTC.